These 19 T cell receptor beta chains originate from one sample sequenced in a study of T-cell reconstitution after alpha-beta-depleted transplantation in children. A TCRbeta library incorporating unique molecular identifiers was prepared. TCRdb fed the PCR reads into MiXCR, producing one record per CDR3 protein. The sample has 240,000 or so distinct CDR3 sequences, 6.5% to 9% seen once. The sample was PBMCs, mostly from graft donor cells, taken 180 days after TCRalphabeta/CD19-depleted stem cell transplant. All receptors come from a male patient younger than 18 who had a stem cell transplant for acute lymphoblastic leukemia, so the T cells may come from the graft donor.

This clonotype appeared many times. The rearrangement joins TRBV13 to TRBJ2-3; unclear D gene. Germline-derived CDR1 and CDR2 are PRHDT and FYEKMQ (reference sequence). The CDR3 is 16 amino acids. Trimming pared 5 bases from V and 2 bases from J, leaving 17 bases between. The CDR3 bases are TGTGCCAGCAGCCCCCCCGAAACCCTACCCACAGATACGCAGTATTTT. This encodes CASSPPETLPTDTQYF.

The table lists this clonotype with many counts. The gene calls are TRBV10-3 and TRBJ2-3, with D perhaps TRBD2 (5 bases). This CDR3 is built from 15 residues. V shed 3 bases and J shed 5 bases, with 15 bases lying between them. Germline CDR1 ENHRY, CDR2 SYGVKD. CDR3 in amino acids: CAISEPDRLRDTQYF. CDR3 nucleotides: TGTGCCATCAGTGAACCCGATCGACTACGAGATACGCAGTATTTT.

The chain is built from TRBV5-1 and TRBJ1-2, with D possibly TRBD1 on 6 matching bases. The V and J ends lost 1 base and 4 bases respectively, with 23 bases between them. Germline CDR1 is SGHRS and CDR2 is YFSETQ. The CDR3 sequence is 18 residues long. CDR3 coding DNA: TGCGCCAGCAGCTTGAACAGGGATGGGGCCTTATATGGCTATGGCTACACCTTC. Amino acid sequence: CASSLNRDGALYGYGYTF.

This sequence joins TRBV7-9 and TRBJ2-1, with TRBD2 matching 8 bases. The CDR3 covers 20 residues. V gave up 5 bases and J gave up 3 bases; unmatched junction bases: 21. Germline-derived CDR1 and CDR2 are SEHNR and FQNEAQ (reference sequence). The CDR3 nucleotides are TGTGCCAGCAGCAAACCCCTACGGGAGGGTCCACCTCTCAACTACAATGAGCAGTTCTTC. It encodes CASSKPLREGPPLNYNEQFF.

This clonotype was counted at least ten times. The gene calls are TRBV2 and TRBJ2-7; D might be TRBD1 (6 bases). Trimming pared 7 bases from V and 3 bases from J, leaving 13 bases between. The CDR3 is made up of 13 amino acids. From germline, CDR1 is SNHLY and CDR2 FYNNEI. This chain's CDR3 is CASIRDIIYEQYF. CDR3 nucleotides: TGTGCCAGCATCCGGGACATTATCTACGAGCAGTACTTC. Combining the CDR3 with reference TRBV2 and TRBJ2-7 gives the whole variable domain EPEVTQTPSHQVTQMGQEVILRCVPISNHLYFYWYRQILGQKVEFLVSFYNNEISEKSEIFDDQFSVERPDGSNFTLKIRSTKLEDSAMYFCASIRDIIYEQYFGPGTRLTVT.

This clonotype was found many times. V and J are TRBV24-1 and TRBJ2-3, with D perhaps matching TRBD1 or TRBD2 (5 bases each). Trimming stripped 5 bases from V and 1 base from J, with 15 bases between. The CDR3 totals 16 residues. The germline V gene has CDR1 KGHDR and CDR2 SFDVKD. CDR3 sequence (DNA): TGTGCCACCAGTGCCGGGGCAGGGCTTCGCACAGATACGCAGTATTTT. This gives the protein CATSAGAGLRTDTQYF.

This clonotype was seen repeatedly, ten times or more. The CDR3 DNA is TGTGCCAGCAGCTTAATAGCGGGGGCTAGGATCACAGATACGCAGTATTTT. Its translation is CASSLIAGARITDTQYF. The V and J genes are TRBV7-4 and TRBJ2-3; 9 bases are a match to TRBD2. Per the germline V gene, CDR1 is SGHVT and CDR2 is SQSDAQ. The CDR3 covers 17 residues. The V and J ends lost 2 bases and 2 bases, in that order; junction bases with no gene match: 8.

This clonotype was seen repeatedly, ten times or more. The gene calls are TRBV20-1 and TRBJ1-2; 11 positions agree with TRBD1. Germline loops: CDR1 DFQATT, CDR2 SNEGSKA (reference sequence). This CDR3 region has 14 residues. Trimming cost V 5 bases and J 1 base; bases outside gene matches: 3. CDR3 loop: CSAGQGAFNYGYTF. CDR3 sequence (DNA): TGCAGTGCTGGACAGGGGGCATTTAACTATGGCTACACCTTC.

This clonotype appeared many times. The V call is TRBV28, the J call TRBJ2-5, with 9 bases that match TRBD2. The CDR3 runs 13 residues. The junction had 4 bases not matched to a gene; V was cut back by 3 bases and J by 8 bases. The germline gives CDR1 MDHEN, CDR2 SYDVKM. CDR3 nucleotides: TGTGCCAGCAGTTTTCGGCTAGCGGGAACCCAGTACTTC. This encodes CASSFRLAGTQYF.

In its sample, this clonotype was seen many times. This chain joins TRBV7-9 and TRBJ2-1; the D is unclear. V was clipped by 10 bases and J by 6 bases, with 7 bases between them. This CDR3 has 10 residues. CDR1 is SEHNR, CDR2 FQNEAQ, per germline (reference sequence). This chain's CDR3 is CAIAPNEQFF. For the CDR3, the DNA is TGTGCCATAGCACCCAATGAGCAGTTCTTC.

This clonotype appeared many times. The V and J genes are TRBV12-3 or TRBV12-4 and TRBJ2-7; D is unclear. Trimming removed 3 bases from V and 3 bases from J, with 12 bases in between. The CDR3 is 14 residues long. Written as DNA, the CDR3 is TGTGCCAGCAGTTTCTCCCAGGCCGGCTACGAGCAGTACTTC. It is translated as CASSFSQAGYEQYF.

This clonotype was seen repeatedly, ten times or more. The CDR3 protein is CASSPRGRETQYF. The CDR3 bases are TGTGCCAGCAGTCCCAGGGGGCGGGAGACCCAGTACTTC. The chain employs TRBV12-3 or TRBV12-4 and TRBJ2-5; 8 bases align to TRBD1. CDR3 length equals 13 residues. The J segment lost 5 bases and the V segment lost 5 bases, leaving 4 bases of the junction unmatched.

This clonotype has a count of ten or more. The CDR3 region has the DNA TGTGCCAGCCGACATGGTGGGGTACCACCCTCTGGGGCCAACGTCCTGACTTTC. Translated: CASRHGGVPPSGANVLTF. V gene TRBV2 combines with J gene TRBJ2-6, with D unclear. Germline V gives CDR1 SNHLY, CDR2 FYNNEI. This CDR3 contains 18 residues. Trimming stripped 8 bases from V and 0 bases from J, with 20 bases between.

In this sample, this clonotype turned up many times. The genes are TRBV11-1 and TRBJ2-2, with TRBD1 matching over 9 bases. The V gene's germline CDR1 is SGHAT and CDR2 FQDESV (reference sequence). The CDR3 covers 17 residues. Trimming at V came to 4 bases and at J to 3 bases, leaving 9 bases not matched to a gene. CDR3 residues: CASSSSRDRADTGELFF. CDR3 sequence (DNA): TGTGCCAGCAGCTCCTCCCGGGACAGGGCAGACACCGGGGAGCTGTTTTTT. Supplemented by reference TRBV11-1 and TRBJ2-2, the full variable domain reads EAEVAQSPRYKITEKSQAVAFWCDPISGHATLYWYRQILGQGPELLVQFQDESVVDDSQLPKDRFSAERLKGVDSTLKIQPAELGDSAMYLCASSSSRDRADTGELFFGEGSRLTVL.

This clonotype showed up many times. The chain joins TRBV12-3 or TRBV12-4 to TRBJ2-1; 7 bases fit TRBD1. This CDR3 region has 16 residues. V dropped 2 bases and J dropped 6; count of bases not matched to a gene: 10. CDR3 coding DNA: TGTGCCAGCAGTTTAACCCGGGACAGCTACTTCAATGAGCAGTTCTTC. As protein: CASSLTRDSYFNEQFF.

Worth noting for this clonotype: This clone may be a read error of a much larger clone one base away. The rearrangement uses TRBV4-2 and TRBJ2-7; D perhaps matches TRBD1 (5 bases). V was pared by 0 bases and J by 2 bases, with 14 bases between. Per the germline V gene, CDR1 is LGHNA and CDR2 is YNFKEQ. This CDR3 region has 16 residues. The CDR3 here is CASSQERQTVTYEQYF. The CDR3 region has the DNA TGTGCCAGCAGCCAAGAAAGACAGACAGTCACCTACGAGCAGTACTTC.

This clonotype was detected many times. The J gene is TRBJ2-7, the V gene TRBV15, with 7 positions matching TRBD1. V was pared by 0 bases and J by 5 bases, with 10 bases of the junction left unmatched. The V gene's germline CDR1 is LNHNV and CDR2 YYDKDF (reference sequence). The CDR3 sequence is 16 residues long. CDR3 loop: CATSRDPQGVIHEQYF. The CDR3 region has the DNA TGTGCCACCAGCAGAGATCCCCAGGGGGTAATTCACGAGCAGTACTTC.

This clonotype occurred many times. V usage is TRBV21-1 and J usage is TRBJ2-5; the D segment call TRBD1 is taken from the table without a DNA check. TRBV21-1 is deemed a pseudogene. The CDR3 runs 15 residues. The CDR3 here is CASSKEFRGQETQYF. The CDR3, as DNA: TGTGCCAGCAGCAAGGAGTTCAGGGGGCAAGAGACCCAGTACTTC.

This clonotype was recorded many times. V and J are TRBV29-1 and TRBJ2-5; perhaps TRBD1 as D (6 bases). The V end lost 3 bases, the J end lost 0 bases, and 17 bases lay between the germline ends. The germline gives CDR1 SQVTM, CDR2 ANQGSEA. This CDR3 contains 16 residues. The CDR3, as DNA: TGCAGCGTTGATGGGAGACAGGTGCTATACCAAGAGACCCAGTACTTC. As protein: CSVDGRQVLYQETQYF.